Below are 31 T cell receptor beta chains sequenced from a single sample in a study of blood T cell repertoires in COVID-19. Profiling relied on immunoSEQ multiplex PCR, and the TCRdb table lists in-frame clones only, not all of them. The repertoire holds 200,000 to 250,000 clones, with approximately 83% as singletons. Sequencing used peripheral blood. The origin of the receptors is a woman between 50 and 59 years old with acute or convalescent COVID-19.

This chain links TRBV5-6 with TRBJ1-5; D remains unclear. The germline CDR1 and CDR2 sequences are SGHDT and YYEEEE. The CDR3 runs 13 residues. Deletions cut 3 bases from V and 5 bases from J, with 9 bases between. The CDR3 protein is CASSSSADQPQHF. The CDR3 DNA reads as TGTGCCAGCAGCTCGTCCGCGGATCAGCCCCAGCATTTT. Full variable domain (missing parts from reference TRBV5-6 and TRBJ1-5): DAGVTQSPTHLIKTRGQQVTLRCSPKSGHDTVSWYQQALGQGPQFIFQYYEEEERQRGNFPDRFSGHQFPNYSSELNVNALLLGDSALYLCASSSSADQPQHFGDGTRLSIL.

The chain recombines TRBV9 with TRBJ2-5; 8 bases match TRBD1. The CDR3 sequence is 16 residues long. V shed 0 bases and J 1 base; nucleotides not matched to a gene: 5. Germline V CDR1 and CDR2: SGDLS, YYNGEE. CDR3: CASSVAPTGGQETQYF. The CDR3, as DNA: TGTGCCAGCAGCGTAGCCCCCACAGGGGGCCAAGAGACCCAGTACTTC. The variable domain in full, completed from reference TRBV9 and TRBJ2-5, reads DSGVTQTPKHLITATGQRVTLRCSPRSGDLSVYWYQQSLDQGLQFLIQYYNGEERAKGNILERFSAQQFPDLHSELNLSSLELGDSALYFCASSVAPTGGQETQYFGPGTRLLVL.

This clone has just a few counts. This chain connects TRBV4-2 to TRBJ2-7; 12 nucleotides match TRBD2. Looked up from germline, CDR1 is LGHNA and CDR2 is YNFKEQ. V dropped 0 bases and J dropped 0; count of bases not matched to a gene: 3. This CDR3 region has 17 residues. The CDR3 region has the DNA TGTGCCAGCAGCCAAGATACTAGCGGGGGGAACTCCTACGAGCAGTACTTC. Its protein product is CASSQDTSGGNSYEQYF.

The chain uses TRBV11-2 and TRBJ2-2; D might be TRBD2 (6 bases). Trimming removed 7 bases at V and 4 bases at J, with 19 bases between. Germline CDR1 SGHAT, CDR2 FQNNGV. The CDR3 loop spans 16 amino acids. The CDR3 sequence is CASNQWDLAGTGELFF. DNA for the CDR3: TGTGCCAGCAACCAATGGGACTTGGCGGGCACCGGGGAGCTGTTTTTT.

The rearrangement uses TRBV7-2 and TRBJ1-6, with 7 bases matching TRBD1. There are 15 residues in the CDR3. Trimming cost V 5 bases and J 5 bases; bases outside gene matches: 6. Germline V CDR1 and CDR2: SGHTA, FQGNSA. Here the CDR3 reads CASSIPGTDNSPLHF. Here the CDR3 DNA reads TGTGCCAGCAGCATCCCCGGGACAGATAATTCACCCCTCCACTTT.

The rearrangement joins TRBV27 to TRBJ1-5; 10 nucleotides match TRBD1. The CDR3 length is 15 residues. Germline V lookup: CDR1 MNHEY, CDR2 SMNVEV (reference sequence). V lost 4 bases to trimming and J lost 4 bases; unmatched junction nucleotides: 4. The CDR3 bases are TGTGCCAGCAGTTCCGGACAGGGGGTTAATCAGCCCCAGCATTTT. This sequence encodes CASSSGQGVNQPQHF.

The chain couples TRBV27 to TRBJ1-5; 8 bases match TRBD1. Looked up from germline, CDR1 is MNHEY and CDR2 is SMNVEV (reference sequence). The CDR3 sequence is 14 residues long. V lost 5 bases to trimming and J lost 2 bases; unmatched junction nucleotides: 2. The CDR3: CASSAQGGNQPQHF. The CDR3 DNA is TGTGCCAGCAGTGCACAGGGGGGCAATCAGCCCCAGCATTTT.

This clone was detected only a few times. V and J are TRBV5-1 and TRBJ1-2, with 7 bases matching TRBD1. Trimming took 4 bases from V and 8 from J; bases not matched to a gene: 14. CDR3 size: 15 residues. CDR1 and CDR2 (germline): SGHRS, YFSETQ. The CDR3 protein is CASSSQGGRLGGYTF. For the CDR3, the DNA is TGCGCCAGCAGCAGTCAGGGGGGCCGCCTCGGCGGCTACACCTTC.

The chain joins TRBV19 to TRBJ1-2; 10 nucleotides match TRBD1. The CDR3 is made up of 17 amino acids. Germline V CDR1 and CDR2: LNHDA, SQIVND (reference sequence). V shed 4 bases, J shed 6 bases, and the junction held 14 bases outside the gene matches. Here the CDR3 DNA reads TGTGCCAGTAGTAAAACCGGGACAGGGGCCCTCGGGGATGGCTACACCTTC. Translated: CASSKTGTGALGDGYTF. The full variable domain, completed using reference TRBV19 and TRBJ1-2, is DGGITQSPKYLFRKEGQNVTLSCEQNLNHDAMYWYRQDPGQGLRLIYYSQIVNDFQKGDIAEGYSVSREKKESFPLTVTSAQKNPTAFYLCASSKTGTGALGDGYTFGSGTRLTVV.

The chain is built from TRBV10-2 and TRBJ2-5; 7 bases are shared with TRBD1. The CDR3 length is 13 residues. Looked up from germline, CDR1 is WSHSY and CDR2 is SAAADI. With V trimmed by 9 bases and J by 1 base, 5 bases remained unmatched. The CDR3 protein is CASTGTVQETQYF. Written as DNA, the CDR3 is TGCGCCAGTACTGGGACAGTCCAAGAGACCCAGTACTTC.

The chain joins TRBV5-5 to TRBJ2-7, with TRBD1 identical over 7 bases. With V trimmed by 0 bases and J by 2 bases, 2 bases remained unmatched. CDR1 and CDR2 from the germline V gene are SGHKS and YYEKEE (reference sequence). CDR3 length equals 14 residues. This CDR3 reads CASSLEGGAYEQYF. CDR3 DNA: TGTGCCAGCAGCTTGGAAGGGGGCGCCTACGAGCAGTACTTC.

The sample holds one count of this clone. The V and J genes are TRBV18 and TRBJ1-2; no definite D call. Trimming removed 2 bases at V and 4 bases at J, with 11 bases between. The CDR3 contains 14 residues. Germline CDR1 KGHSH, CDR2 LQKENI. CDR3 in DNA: TGTGCCAGCTCACCAGCCGGGGAGGGCTATGGCTACACCTTC. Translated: CASSPAGEGYGYTF.

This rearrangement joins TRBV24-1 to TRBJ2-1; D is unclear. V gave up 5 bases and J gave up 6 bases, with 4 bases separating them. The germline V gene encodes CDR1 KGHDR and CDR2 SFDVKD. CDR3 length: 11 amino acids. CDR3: CATSAFNEQFF. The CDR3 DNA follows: TGTGCCACCAGTGCATTCAATGAGCAGTTCTTC.

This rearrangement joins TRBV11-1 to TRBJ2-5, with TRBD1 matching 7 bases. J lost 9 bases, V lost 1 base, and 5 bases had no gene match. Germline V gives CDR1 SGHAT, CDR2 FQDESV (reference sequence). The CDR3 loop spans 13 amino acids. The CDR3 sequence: CASSLGQGMAQYF. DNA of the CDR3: TGTGCCAGCAGCTTAGGACAGGGTATGGCCCAGTACTTC.

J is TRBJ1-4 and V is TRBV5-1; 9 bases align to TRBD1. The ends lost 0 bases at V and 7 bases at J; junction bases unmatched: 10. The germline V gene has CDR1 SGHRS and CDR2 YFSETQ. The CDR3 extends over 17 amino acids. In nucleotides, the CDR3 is TGCGCCAGCAGCTTGGCCGGCGGGACAGGGTATTTTGAAAAACTGTTTTTT. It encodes CASSLAGGTGYFEKLFF.

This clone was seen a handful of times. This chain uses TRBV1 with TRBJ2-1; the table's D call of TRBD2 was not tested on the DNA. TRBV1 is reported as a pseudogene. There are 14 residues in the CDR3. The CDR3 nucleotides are TGCACCAGCAGCCAAGACACCGGGAGCAATGAGCAGTTCTTC. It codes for CTSSQDTGSNEQFF.

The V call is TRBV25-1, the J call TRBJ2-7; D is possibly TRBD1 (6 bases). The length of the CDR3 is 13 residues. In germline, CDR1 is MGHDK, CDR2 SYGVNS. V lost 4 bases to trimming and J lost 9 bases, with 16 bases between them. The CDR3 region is CASSGAGATRQYF. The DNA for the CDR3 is TGTGCCAGCAGTGGGGCAGGGGCGACGAGGCAGTACTTC.

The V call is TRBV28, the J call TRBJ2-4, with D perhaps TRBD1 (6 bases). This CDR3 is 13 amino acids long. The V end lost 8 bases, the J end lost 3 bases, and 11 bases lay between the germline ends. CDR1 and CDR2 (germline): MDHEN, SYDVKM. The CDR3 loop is CASSDSHKNIQYF. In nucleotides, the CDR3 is TGTGCCAGCTCGGACAGCCACAAAAACATTCAGTACTTC. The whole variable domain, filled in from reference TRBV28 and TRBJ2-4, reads DVKVTQSSRYLVKRTGEKVFLECVQDMDHENMFWYRQDPGLGLRLIYFSYDVKMKEKGDIPEGYSVSREKKERFSLILESASTNQTSMYLCASSDSHKNIQYFGAGTRLSVL.

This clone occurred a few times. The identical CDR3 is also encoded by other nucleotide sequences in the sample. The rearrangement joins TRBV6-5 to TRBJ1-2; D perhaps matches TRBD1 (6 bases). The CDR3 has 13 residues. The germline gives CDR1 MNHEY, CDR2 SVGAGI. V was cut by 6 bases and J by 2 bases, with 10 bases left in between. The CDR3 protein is CASRRTENYGYTF. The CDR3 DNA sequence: TGTGCCAGCAGGAGGACAGAGAACTATGGCTACACCTTC.

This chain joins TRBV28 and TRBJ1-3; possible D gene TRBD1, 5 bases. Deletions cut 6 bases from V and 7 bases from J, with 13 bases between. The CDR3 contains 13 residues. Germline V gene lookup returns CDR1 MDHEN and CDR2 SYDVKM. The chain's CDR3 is CASRLGGVNTIYF. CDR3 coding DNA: TGTGCCAGCAGGCTGGGGGGAGTTAACACCATATATTTT.

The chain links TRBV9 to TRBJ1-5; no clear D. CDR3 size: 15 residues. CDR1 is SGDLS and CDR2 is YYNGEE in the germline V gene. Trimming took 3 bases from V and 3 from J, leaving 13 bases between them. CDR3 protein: CASSAEAGNNQPQHF. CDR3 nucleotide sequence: TGTGCCAGCAGCGCCGAAGCGGGGAACAATCAGCCCCAGCATTTT.

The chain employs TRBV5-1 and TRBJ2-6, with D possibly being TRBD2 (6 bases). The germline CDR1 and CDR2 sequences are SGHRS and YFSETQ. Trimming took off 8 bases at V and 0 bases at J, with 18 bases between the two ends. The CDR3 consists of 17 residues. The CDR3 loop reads CASRPGAISSGANVLTF. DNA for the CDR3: TGCGCCAGTCGGCCGGGAGCGATTTCCTCTGGGGCCAACGTCCTGACTTTC.

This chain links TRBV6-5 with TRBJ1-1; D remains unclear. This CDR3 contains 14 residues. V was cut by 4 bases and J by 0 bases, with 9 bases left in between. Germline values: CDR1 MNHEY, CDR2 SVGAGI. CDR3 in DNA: TGTGCCAGCAGTTTTAGATCCTTGAACACTGAAGCTTTCTTT. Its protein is CASSFRSLNTEAFF.

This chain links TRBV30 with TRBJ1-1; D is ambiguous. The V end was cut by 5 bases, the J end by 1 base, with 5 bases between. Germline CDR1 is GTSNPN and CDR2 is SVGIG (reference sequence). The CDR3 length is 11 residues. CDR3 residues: CAWRGNTEAFF. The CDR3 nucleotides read TGTGCCTGGCGGGGGAACACTGAAGCTTTCTTT.

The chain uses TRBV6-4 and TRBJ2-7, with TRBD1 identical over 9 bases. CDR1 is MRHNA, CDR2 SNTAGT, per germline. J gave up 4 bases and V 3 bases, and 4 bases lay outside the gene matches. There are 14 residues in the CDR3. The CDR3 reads CASSETGGSYEQYF. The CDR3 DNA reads TGTGCCAGCAGTGAGACAGGGGGGAGTTACGAGCAGTACTTC.

The CDR3: CASSPQGAQPQHF. The CDR3 nucleotides are TGTGCCAGCTCACCACAGGGGGCCCAGCCCCAGCATTTT. The chain joins TRBV18 to TRBJ1-5; 7 nucleotides line up with TRBD1. The CDR3 loop spans 13 amino acids. J was trimmed by 7 bases and V by 1 base; bases with no gene match: 1. Germline V gene data show CDR1 as KGHSH and CDR2 as LQKENI.

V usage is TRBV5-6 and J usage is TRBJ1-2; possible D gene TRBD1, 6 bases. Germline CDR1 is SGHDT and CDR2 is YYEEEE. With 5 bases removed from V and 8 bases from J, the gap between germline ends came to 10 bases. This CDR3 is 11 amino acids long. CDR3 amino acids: CASRQGWGYTF. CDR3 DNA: TGTGCCAGCAGACAGGGCTGGGGCTACACCTTC.

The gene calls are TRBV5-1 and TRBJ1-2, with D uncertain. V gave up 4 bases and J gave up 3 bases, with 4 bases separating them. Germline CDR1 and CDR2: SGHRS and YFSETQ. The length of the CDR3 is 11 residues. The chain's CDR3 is CASSEDYGYTF. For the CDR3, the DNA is TGCGCCAGCAGCGAGGACTATGGCTACACCTTC.

CDR3 in amino acids: CASKGTGASTEAFF. The CDR3, as DNA: TGTGCCAGCAAAGGGACAGGGGCAAGCACTGAAGCTTTCTTT. This chain joins TRBV2 and TRBJ1-1; 10 nucleotides agree with TRBD1. The CDR3 runs to 14 residues. Per the germline V gene, CDR1 is SNHLY and CDR2 is FYNNEI. V was clipped by 7 bases and J by 4 bases; unmatched bases: 6.

The CDR3 here is CASSRVGGTGDTQYF. The CDR3 nucleotides are TGCGCCAGCAGCCGGGTTGGGGGGACGGGAGATACGCAGTATTTT. The rearrangement uses TRBV4-1 and TRBJ2-3; the D gene is possibly TRBD2 (6 bases). The germline CDR1 and CDR2 sequences are MGHRA and YSYEKL. V lost 4 bases to trimming and J lost 5 bases, with 16 bases between them. This CDR3 spans 15 amino acids.

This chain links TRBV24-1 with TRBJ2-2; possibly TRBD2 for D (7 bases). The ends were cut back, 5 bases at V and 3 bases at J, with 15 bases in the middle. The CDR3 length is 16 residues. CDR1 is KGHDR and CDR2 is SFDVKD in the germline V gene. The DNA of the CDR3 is TGTGCCACCAGTGCCGTCGGGGGGCGCGACACCGGGGAGCTGTTTTTT. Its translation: CATSAVGGRDTGELFF.